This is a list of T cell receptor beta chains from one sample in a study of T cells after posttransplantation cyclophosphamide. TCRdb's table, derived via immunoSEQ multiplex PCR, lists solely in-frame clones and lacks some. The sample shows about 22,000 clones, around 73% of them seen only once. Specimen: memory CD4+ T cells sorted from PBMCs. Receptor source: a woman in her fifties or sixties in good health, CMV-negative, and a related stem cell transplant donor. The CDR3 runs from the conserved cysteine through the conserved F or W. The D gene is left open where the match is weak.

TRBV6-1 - CASSERVTYDTGELFF
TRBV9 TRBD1 CASSVPGQGYYGYTF
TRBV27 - CASRDIRDTNEQFF
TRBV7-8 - CASSLVGREAYGYTF
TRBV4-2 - CASSLRSLNTGELFF
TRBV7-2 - CASKRPGIDEQFF
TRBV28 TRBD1 CASRDRGRDNYGYTF
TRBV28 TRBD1 CAVPGQGYNQPQHF
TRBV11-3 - CASSFRTGYNEQFF
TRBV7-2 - CASSQQVTSTDTQYF